This T cell receptor beta chain derives from a study of cytotoxic CD8 clonotypes in ibrutinib-treated CLL. Study-wide background: Partial responses numbered roughly 25 and complete responses 2; after a median approximately 70 months, about 15 stayed remitted and some twelve progressed.

This CDR3 comprises 12 residues. The V gene's germline CDR1 is GTSNPN and CDR2 SVGIG (reference sequence). V dropped 5 bases and J dropped 5 bases, with 10 bases sitting between them. TCR beta libraries used about 2 micrograms of DNA from cryopreserved PBMCs. Using immunoSEQ multiplex PCR, the repertoire was profiled, and TCRdb retains in-frame clones only, with some absent. This sample has approximately 92,000 clones, with more than 70% found just once. The source is a human donor with chronic lymphocytic leukemia. The V and J genes are TRBV30 and TRBJ1-5; D call uncertain. Material: PBMCs, obtained after 24 months of ibrutinib treatment. Written as DNA, the CDR3 is TGTGCCTGGGGGGAGCGGGATCAGCCCCAGCATTTT. Its translation: CAWGERDQPQHF.